This T cell receptor beta chain was recorded in a study of shared clonotypes between healthy human individuals. V lost 3 bases and J lost 3; bases outside the gene matches: 10. The CDR3 has 16 amino acids. The germline gives CDR1 SGDLS, CDR2 YYNGEE. This table comes from immunoSEQ multiplex PCR, and its TCRdb copy is limited to in-frame clones, with some not included. The sample has about 2.1 million clones, over 85% seen once. Terminally differentiated effector memory CD45RA+ cells were excluded from the naive CD8 cells, which were CD45RO-negative and positively selected for CCR7. The sequence derives from a man between 18 and 29 years old in good health. Some clones in this sample may be carry-over from other donors' samples. The sample was naive CD8+ T cells from PBMCs. The V call is TRBV9, the J call TRBJ2-7, with TRBD1 matching over 9 bases. CDR3 in amino acids: CASSGAPGQGYYEQYF. The DNA of the CDR3 is TGTGCCAGCAGCGGAGCCCCGGGACAGGGTTACTACGAGCAGTACTTC.